The rows below give T cell receptor beta chains drawn from one sample of a study of CD8 T cells in Susac syndrome. Each CDR3 protein is one row after TCRdb ran MiXCR on the immunoSEQ multiplex PCR reads. In the table there are 150,000 or so distinct CDR3 sequences, about 95% of which are singletons. Specimen: CD4+ T cells from PBMCs. All receptors derive from a human donor with Susac syndrome. The CDR3 runs from the conserved cysteine through the conserved F or W. The D gene is left open where the match is weak. Size values are once, few and many counts, or a class for expanded clones, and some rows have none.

>-|TRBV23-1|TRBJ2-5|-|15
TGCGCCAGCAGTCATGATGACGGGCCCAAAGGGGCCCAGTACTTC
CASSHDDGPKGAQYF
>-|TRBV20-1|TRBJ2-5|TRBD2|14
TGCAGTGCTAGCCTAGCGGGGATCCAAGAGACCCAGTACTTC
CSASLAGIQETQYF
>-|TRBV5-1|TRBJ2-5|TRBD2|13
TGCGCGTCCGGGAGCGGGGACCTGGAGACCCAGTACTTC
CASGSGDLETQYF
>-|TRBV23-1|TRBJ2-3|TRBD2|21
TGCGCCAGCAGTCAATCCTCGCGGGAGGCTAGCGGGGGGCAAAGCACAGATACGCAGTATTTT
CASSQSSREASGGQSTDTQYF
>-|TRBV3-1|TRBJ1-3|-|16
TGTGCCAGCAGTCAACTGGGACGCCTCTCTGGAAACACCATATATTTT
CASSQLGRLSGNTIYF
>-|TRBV29-1|TRBJ1-5|-|12
TGCAGCGTTGGACAGTTCAATCAGCCCCAGCATTTT
CSVGQFNQPQHF
>-|TRBV4-1|TRBJ2-7|TRBD1|15
TGCGCCAGCAGCCCGTCGGGGGACAGGGACTACGAGCAGTACTTC
CASSPSGDRDYEQYF
>-|TRBV28|TRBJ1-1|-|13
TGTGCCAGCAGTTTACCGGTGAACACTGAAGCTTTCTTT
CASSLPVNTEAFF
>-|TRBV23-1|TRBJ1-4|-|12
TGCGCCAGCCTGGGGGCAGGGGAAAAACTGTTTTTT
CASLGAGEKLFF
>-|TRBV12-3/TRBV12-4|TRBJ2-7|-|14
TGTGCCAGCAGTTTACGAACTGGGTCCTACGAGCAGTACTTC
CASSLRTGSYEQYF
>-|TRBV20-1|TRBJ1-3|-|14
TGCAGTGCTAGACTGGGGACTGCTGGAAACACCATATATTTT
CSARLGTAGNTIYF
>-|TRBV15|TRBJ2-7|TRBD2|16
TGTGCCACCAGCAGTGCCCTAGCGGGGGAGAGGTACGAGCAGTACTTC
CATSSALAGERYEQYF
>-|TRBV20-1|TRBJ1-5|-|14
TGCAGTGCTAGAGACAGTGGTTACGCTCAGCCCCAGCATTTT
CSARDSGYAQPQHF
>-|TRBV5-4|TRBJ2-3|-|13
TGTGCCAGCAGCGACCCGACTGGAGATACGCAGTATTTT
CASSDPTGDTQYF
>-|TRBV29-1|TRBJ2-7|-|11
TGCAGCGTTGTTACCTCCTACGAGCAGTACTTC
CSVVTSYEQYF
>-|TRBV3-1|TRBJ2-5|TRBD2|15
TGTGCCAGCAGACAAAGACTAGCGGGGGGTGAGACCCAGTACTTC
CASRQRLAGGETQYF
>-|TRBV3-1|TRBJ2-5|-|15
TGTGCCAGCAGCCAAGCGGGGGAGTCTACGGAGACCCAGTACTTC
CASSQAGESTETQYF
>-|TRBV6-5|TRBJ2-2|TRBD2|15
TGTGCCACCCGAAGCGGGGGGGCTTTAGCCGGGGAGCTGTTTTTT
CATRSGGALAGELFF
>-|TRBV20-1|TRBJ1-1|-|15
TGCAGTGCTAGAAGGTTGGGACGAGGGAACACTGAAGCTTTCTTT
CSARRLGRGNTEAFF
>once|TRBV4-3|TRBJ1-2|-|17
TGCGCCAGCAGCCAAGGACCAGGGAGGACGCCTAACTATGGCTACACCTTC
CASSQGPGRTPNYGYTF
>-|TRBV3-1|TRBJ1-1|TRBD1|14
TGTGCCAGCAGCAGTCGACAGGGCCACACTGAAGCTTTCTTT
CASSSRQGHTEAFF
>-|TRBV3-1|TRBJ2-2|TRBD2|19
TGTGCCAGCAGCCAAGAGGCCCCACTAGCGGGGGTACACACCGGGGAGCTGTTTTTT
CASSQEAPLAGVHTGELFF
>-|TRBV7-3|TRBJ2-3|-|14
TGTGCCAGCAGCTCGGACACGGGCACAGATACGCAGTATTTT
CASSSDTGTDTQYF
>-|TRBV29-1|TRBJ2-1|TRBD2|15
TGCAGCGTAGACTCGGGGGGGCCGATTTACAATGAGCAGTTCTTC
CSVDSGGPIYNEQFF
>once|TRBV4-3|TRBJ2-1|-|11
TGCGCCAGCAGCCAAGGCCGTGAGCAGTTCTTC
CASSQGREQFF
>-|TRBV9|TRBJ2-7|-|13
TGTGCCAGCAGCGAGAGCGGGTCGTACGAGCAGTACTTC
CASSESGSYEQYF
>-|TRBV6-6|TRBJ1-2|-|13
TGTGCCAGCACCAATACGGGACACCATGGCTACACCTTC
CASTNTGHHGYTF
>-|TRBV5-6|TRBJ1-2|-|14
TGTGCCAGCAGCTTGTACACTAAGGACTATGGCTACACCTTC
CASSLYTKDYGYTF
>-|TRBV12-3/TRBV12-4|TRBJ1-1|-|12
TGTGCCAGCGTCGGGGAGAACACTGAAGCTTTCTTT
CASVGENTEAFF
>-|TRBV9|TRBJ2-3|-|13
TGTGCCAGCAGCGCAATAGCCGCAGATACGCAGTATTTT
CASSAIAADTQYF
>once|TRBV5-4|TRBJ2-1|-|15
TGTGCCAGCAGCGAGGACTGGGCCTCCTACAATGAGCAGTTCTTC
CASSEDWASYNEQFF
>-|TRBV7-3|TRBJ2-2|TRBD1|16
TGTGCCAGCAGCTCTGGACAGGACCCGAACACCGGGGAGCTGTTTTTT
CASSSGQDPNTGELFF
>-|TRBV7-9|TRBJ1-1|-|14
TGTGCCAGCAGCTTATCTCAGGGGCACACTGAAGCTTTCTTT
CASSLSQGHTEAFF
>-|TRBV29-1|TRBJ2-2|TRBD2|16
TGCAGCGTCACCTCCCTAGCGGGGTATAACACCGGGGAGCTGTTTTTT
CSVTSLAGYNTGELFF
>-|TRBV11-2|TRBJ2-5|TRBD1|15
TGTGCCAGCAGCTTAGGGGACAGGGGTGTGGAGACCCAGTACTTC
CASSLGDRGVETQYF
>-|TRBV4-3|TRBJ2-1|-|12
TGCGCCAGCAGCCAAGATACGGGTGAGCAGTTCTTC
CASSQDTGEQFF
>-|TRBV29-1|TRBJ2-7|TRBD2|13
TGCAGCGTTGGAAGCGGGGGGCTCTACGAGCAGTACTTC
CSVGSGGLYEQYF
>-|TRBV19|TRBJ1-5|-|13
TGTGCCAGTAGTATTGGGTGGAATCAGCCCCAGCATTTT
CASSIGWNQPQHF
>-|TRBV2|TRBJ2-1|-|11
TGTGCCAGCAGTGAAGTGTTCGGGCAGTTCTTC
CASSEVFGQFF
>-|TRBV6-6|TRBJ2-1|-|15
TGTGCCAGCAGTTCCCGGGGGGACAACTACAATGAGCAGTTCTTC
CASSSRGDNYNEQFF
>-|TRBV28|TRBJ2-7|TRBD2|16
TGTGCCAGCAGTTTACGGGGCTCGGGGGGGCCCTACGAGCAGTACTTC
CASSLRGSGGPYEQYF
>-|TRBV7-8|TRBJ2-7|-|13
TGTGCCAGCAGACAAGACAGCTCCTACGAGCAGTACTTC
CASRQDSSYEQYF
>-|TRBV6-2/TRBV6-3|TRBJ2-1|TRBD1|17
TGTGCCAGCAGGCTCACAATACAGGGGGCTCCCTACAATGAGCAGTTCTTC
CASRLTIQGAPYNEQFF
>few|TRBV12-3/TRBV12-4|TRBJ1-1|-|14
TGTGCCAGCAGTCTTACAGGGATGAACACTGAAGCTTTCTTT
CASSLTGMNTEAFF
>-|TRBV9|TRBJ2-3|-|14
TGTGCCAGCAGCGTATGGGGGACGGGAGATACGCAGTATTTT
CASSVWGTGDTQYF
>-|TRBV4-1|TRBJ1-2|-|14
TGCGCCAGCAGCCAAGGACGGGACTCTAATGGCTACACCTTC
CASSQGRDSNGYTF
>-|TRBV29-1|TRBJ2-7|-|11
TGCAGCGTTTCGAAAATCTACGAGCAGTACTTC
CSVSKIYEQYF
>-|TRBV6-2/TRBV6-3|TRBJ2-2|TRBD2|15
TGTGCCACCCGCGCGGGGGGTAGAAACACCGGGGAGCTGTTTTTT
CATRAGGRNTGELFF
>-|TRBV20-1|TRBJ2-3|TRBD2|15
TGCAGTGCTAGACGTAGCGGGGGGCCCACAGATACGCAGTATTTT
CSARRSGGPTDTQYF
>-|TRBV12-3/TRBV12-4|TRBJ2-1|-|12
TGTGCCAGCACCACCCGTCGGGTCGAGCAGTTCTTC
CASTTRRVEQFF
>-|TRBV7-2|TRBJ1-2|TRBD1|14
TGTGCCAGCAGCTTAGGGACAGGGAAATATGGCTACACCTTC
CASSLGTGKYGYTF